This T cell receptor beta chain was captured by sequencing in a study of response to subunit inactivated influenza vaccine. Trimming cost V 3 bases and J 3 bases, with 6 bases left between them. CDR3 length: 12 residues. Germline loops: CDR1 MGHDK, CDR2 SYGVNS. Whole-study findings and limits: The authors suggested that few new T cells are recruited per seasonal influenza vaccination.

This clonotype has only a few counts. Its specificity is unknown. TCRdb called the RT-PCR reads again in MiXCR, with one record for every CDR3 protein. Among 450,000 to 550,000 distinct CDR3 sequences listed, roughly 23% were seen once. V is TRBV25-1 and J is TRBJ2-7; D is uncertain. The origin of this receptor is a man aged 50 or older who received an inactivated influenza vaccine. The sequencing used CD4+ T cells sorted from PBMCs, collected 4 to 6 days after vaccination. CDR3: CASSEGYYEQYF. CDR3 sequence (DNA): TGTGCCAGCAGTGAGGGGTACTACGAGCAGTACTTC.